These 2 T cell receptor beta chains were all obtained from the same sample, sequenced in a study of spatial heterogeneity in lung cancer. TCRdb re-derived calls from the 5' RACE reads in MiXCR, one entry per CDR3 protein. The sample has 70 to 95 distinct CDR3 sequences. Documented time point: sample taken at primary tumor resection. The sample here was normal lung tissue next to the tumor, taken at surgery. Receptors were obtained from a male donor with early-stage non-small cell lung cancer.

This clonotype is classed as hyperexpanded. Because this beta chain is a stray read in a library intended to capture alpha chains, its abundance should not be given much weight. The rearrangement joins TRBV29-1 to TRBJ2-3, with no clear D. CDR1 and CDR2 from the germline V gene are SQVTM and ANQGSEA. The V end was cut by 7 bases, the J end by 2 bases, with 10 bases between. This CDR3 contains 12 residues. Here the CDR3 DNA reads TGCAGCGCTGAGACATCCACAGATACGCAGTATTTT. This translates into CSAETSTDTQYF.

To note about this clonotype: This beta chain came through as a stray read in a library set up for alpha chains, and its size says little. This chain connects TRBV29-1 to TRBJ2-3; TRBD2 agrees at 7 bases. CDR3 length equals 13 residues. The V gene end was trimmed by 3 bases and the J gene end by 4 bases; junction bases not matched to a gene: 4. Germline V lookup: CDR1 SQVTM, CDR2 ANQGSEA. CDR3 sequence: CSVDLAGPDTQYF. The DNA for the CDR3 is TGCAGCGTTGACTTAGCGGGTCCAGATACGCAGTATTTT.